This entry lists 5 T cell receptor beta chains sequenced from one sample in a study of early T cells in non-severe SARS-CoV-2 infection. A single record per CDR3 protein comes from TCRdb applying MiXCR to the 5' RACE reads. Here the sample spans about 52,000 distinct CDR3 sequences, approximately 11% being singletons. Material for sequencing was whole blood. The receptors stem from an adult who was a healthcare worker with PCR-confirmed SARS-CoV-2 infection or an uninfected control (not recorded which).

This chain connects TRBV4-3 to TRBJ2-5, with 7 bases that match TRBD2. This CDR3 is 13 amino acids long. Germline CDR1 is LGHNA and CDR2 is YSLEER. The trim removed 0 bases at V and 5 bases at J, leaving 0 bases unmatched. The CDR3 DNA is TGCGCCAGCAGCCAAGAACTAGCGGAGACCCAGTACTTC. Its protein product is CASSQELAETQYF.

This clonotype has at least ten counts. The V and J genes are TRBV24-1 and TRBJ2-3, with a weak D call TRBD1 (6 bases). The CDR3 spans 16 residues. Germline CDR1 reads KGHDR; CDR2 reads SFDVKD. V dropped 3 bases and J dropped 5 bases, with 17 bases sitting between them. CDR3 DNA: TGTGCCACCAGTGATCCCTCTGGACAGTTTGGAGATACGCAGTATTTT. It is translated as CATSDPSGQFGDTQYF.

The genes are TRBV2 and TRBJ2-5; no clear D. Trimming left V 7 bases short and J 0 bases short, with 21 bases between. This CDR3 has 17 amino acids. Germline CDR1 and CDR2: SNHLY and FYNNEI. The CDR3 protein is CASIRSGLSDHQETQYF. The CDR3 DNA reads TGTGCCAGCATCCGAAGTGGGCTCTCAGATCACCAAGAGACCCAGTACTTC.

This chain connects TRBV20-1 to TRBJ2-7; possible D gene TRBD1, 6 bases. Germline CDR1 reads DFQATT; CDR2 reads SNEGSKA (reference sequence). Trimming removed 3 bases from V and 4 bases from J, with 13 bases in between. The CDR3 covers 13 residues. This chain's CDR3 is CSASPGTTYEQYF. Here the CDR3 DNA reads TGCAGTGCTAGTCCGGGGACAACTTACGAGCAGTACTTC.

This chain joins TRBV6-1 and TRBJ1-1; D not resolved. V was shortened by 7 bases and J by 1 base, with 13 bases between the two germline ends. Germline V lookup: CDR1 MNHNS, CDR2 SASEGT. This CDR3 contains 14 residues. The CDR3 DNA follows: TGTGCCAGCACCAGGTCCTTTGGGAACACTGAAGCTTTCTTT. Protein: CASTRSFGNTEAFF.